The 8 T cell receptor beta chains below all came from one sample that was sequenced in a study of blood T cell repertoires in COVID-19. Profiled with immunoSEQ multiplex PCR; TCRdb holds only in-frame clones, not every one. The data hold almost 200,000 clones, with about 89% observed a single time. Sample: PBMCs or T cells enriched from blood (not recorded which). The source is a woman between 18 and 29 years old who had recovered from COVID-19.

The chain uses TRBV24-1 and TRBJ1-4; 8 positions agree with TRBD1. V shed 4 bases and J 8 bases; nucleotides not matched to a gene: 8. Germline lookup yields CDR1 KGHDR and CDR2 SFDVKD. This CDR3 is 15 amino acids long. The CDR3 DNA follows: TGTGCCACCAGTGACCCGACAGGGGAAGGCGAAAAACTGTTTTTT. Protein sequence: CATSDPTGEGEKLFF.

The chain joins TRBV15 to TRBJ1-2; 7 nucleotides line up with TRBD1. Trimming removed 0 bases from V and 7 bases from J; junction bases left unmatched: 5. This CDR3 is built from 14 residues. CDR1 and CDR2 (germline): LNHNV, YYDKDF (reference sequence). CDR3 sequence: CATSRDSGGSGYTF. CDR3 nucleotides: TGTGCCACCAGCAGAGATTCAGGGGGATCTGGCTACACCTTC.

The chain links TRBV10-3 to TRBJ1-5; no clear D. Germline V CDR1 and CDR2: ENHRY, SYGVKD. The CDR3 loop spans 13 amino acids. V was clipped by 4 bases and J by 4 bases, with 8 bases between them. In DNA form, the CDR3 reads TGTGCCATCAGTGCCGCGGAGAATCAGCCCCAGCATTTT. Protein product: CAISAAENQPQHF.

This rearrangement joins TRBV4-2 to TRBJ2-2, with 8 nucleotides matching TRBD1. This CDR3 contains 17 residues. Germline V gives CDR1 LGHNA, CDR2 YNFKEQ. Trimming cost V 6 bases and J 4 bases; bases outside gene matches: 13. CDR3 residues: CASRQPGQGRVTGELFF. CDR3 coding DNA: TGTGCCAGCAGACAACCCGGACAGGGTAGGGTCACCGGGGAGCTGTTTTTT.

This sequence joins TRBV19 and TRBJ2-3; 10 bases line up with TRBD1. Germline V CDR1 and CDR2: LNHDA, SQIVND (reference sequence). After removal of 9 bases from V and 9 bases from J, the junction contained 15 bases not matched to a gene. There are 15 residues in the CDR3. The CDR3 sequence is CASQARDRGQLTQYF. The DNA of the CDR3 is TGTGCCAGCCAAGCAAGGGACAGGGGACAATTAACGCAGTATTTT. Full variable domain (missing parts from reference TRBV19 and TRBJ2-3): DGGITQSPKYLFRKEGQNVTLSCEQNLNHDAMYWYRQDPGQGLRLIYYSQIVNDFQKGDIAEGYSVSREKKESFPLTVTSAQKNPTAFYLCASQARDRGQLTQYFGPGTRLTVL.

The V call is TRBV12-3 or TRBV12-4, the J call TRBJ1-2, with 9 bases aligning to TRBD1. After removal of 4 bases from V and 9 bases from J, the junction contained 6 bases not matched to a gene. CDR3 length equals 13 residues. The CDR3 reads CASSYWDRESYTF. CDR3 DNA: TGTGCCAGCAGTTACTGGGACAGGGAGAGCTACACCTTC.

The J gene is TRBJ2-4, the V gene TRBV21-1; TRBD1 is taken as the D call from the table, unchecked against the DNA. TRBV21-1 constitutes a pseudogene. The CDR3 loop spans 18 amino acids. The CDR3 DNA reads as TGTGCCAGCCTGCTTCACCTTACAGGGGGGCAAGCCAAAAACATTCAGTACTTC. It specifies CASLLHLTGGQAKNIQYF.

The chain combines TRBV30 with TRBJ1-6; D remains unclear. This CDR3 is built from 14 residues. V shed 2 bases and J shed 12 bases, with 17 bases lying between them. CDR1 is GTSNPN and CDR2 is SVGIG in the germline V gene (reference sequence). CDR3 bases: TGTGCCTGGAGTCATTACGACACGGTGGGACCCCTCCACTTT. Its protein is CAWSHYDTVGPLHF.